The 24 T cell receptor beta chains listed next were all sequenced from one sample in a study of blood T cell repertoires in COVID-19. The repertoire was sequenced with immunoSEQ multiplex PCR; TCRdb's copy has only in-frame clones and lacks some. This sample has under 150,000 clones, with 70% to 90% found just once. The sequencing input was peripheral blood. All receptors come from a man aged 70-80 years with active COVID-19.

This clone was counted a single time. CDR3 coding DNA: TGTGCCATCAGTCGGGACAGGGATCAGCCCCAGCATTTT. Encoded protein: CAISRDRDQPQHF. The V gene is TRBV10-3, the J gene TRBJ1-5; TRBD1 aligns across 9 bases. This CDR3 region has 13 residues. Germline V CDR1 and CDR2: ENHRY, SYGVKD. The V gene end was trimmed by 5 bases and the J gene end by 5 bases; junction bases not matched to a gene: 1.

The CDR3 is CASSEPGGPNTEAFF. DNA for the CDR3: TGTGCCAGTAGTGAACCAGGGGGACCGAACACTGAAGCTTTCTTT. V is TRBV19 and J is TRBJ1-1, with 7 bases that match TRBD1. This CDR3 has 15 residues. Looked up from germline, CDR1 is LNHDA and CDR2 is SQIVND (reference sequence). The ends lost 5 bases at V and 1 base at J; junction bases unmatched: 7.

This sequence joins TRBV18 and TRBJ1-1; TRBD1 aligns across 8 bases. The CDR3 runs to 14 residues. The germline V gene has CDR1 KGHSH and CDR2 LQKENI. Germline trimming cut 3 bases from V and 5 bases from J; bases unmatched to any gene: 5. CDR3 DNA: TGTGCCAGCTCACCCCTACAGGGGGGTACTGAAGCTTTCTTT. This gives the protein CASSPLQGGTEAFF.

V usage is TRBV5-1 and J usage is TRBJ2-3; D gene uncertain. The CDR3 runs 14 residues. Germline assignment: CDR1 SGHRS and CDR2 YFSETQ. Trimming removed 4 bases from V and 1 base from J, with 10 bases in between. The CDR3 sequence: CASSLMAGTDTQYF. The DNA for the CDR3 is TGCGCCAGCAGCCTCATGGCGGGCACAGATACGCAGTATTTT.

The rearrangement links TRBV25-1 to TRBJ1-2; TRBD1 matches at 7 bases. CDR1 and CDR2 from the germline V gene are MGHDK and SYGVNS. The CDR3 loop spans 14 amino acids. Trimming removed 6 bases from V and 7 bases from J; junction bases left unmatched: 11. Here the CDR3 reads CASSRQGTSGGYTF. Here the CDR3 DNA reads TGTGCCAGCAGCCGACAGGGAACGAGTGGTGGCTACACCTTC.

This chain connects TRBV28 to TRBJ2-7, with D tentatively TRBD2 (5 bases). The CDR3 contains 12 residues. Trimming took off 2 bases at V and 7 bases at J, with 9 bases between the two ends. The germline CDR1 and CDR2 sequences are MDHEN and SYDVKM. CDR3 region: CASSLREREQYF. In DNA, the CDR3 is TGTGCCAGCAGTTTAAGGGAGCGGGAGCAGTACTTC.

CDR3 in DNA: TGTGCCAGCGGGGAACAGGGGGCAAGCACTGAAGCTTTCTTT. It is translated as CASGEQGASTEAFF. The J gene is TRBJ1-1, the V gene TRBV6-5, with 9 bases identical to TRBD1. The CDR3 has 14 amino acids. Germline V lookup: CDR1 MNHEY, CDR2 SVGAGI. J gave up 4 bases and V 8 bases, and 8 bases lay outside the gene matches.

This chain joins TRBV28 and TRBJ1-6; TRBD1 agrees at 8 bases. This CDR3 contains 15 residues. Trimming removed 5 bases from V and 7 bases from J; junction bases left unmatched: 7. CDR1 is MDHEN and CDR2 is SYDVKM in the germline V gene. The DNA for the CDR3 is TGTGCCAGCAGTCCCCGGCGACAGGGGAATTCACCCCTCCACTTT. It is translated as CASSPRRQGNSPLHF.

This chain links TRBV3-1 (or the pseudogene TRBV3-2) with TRBJ2-1, with 10 positions matching TRBD2. CDR1 LGHDT and CDR2 YNNKEL come from the germline V gene (reference sequence). The trim removed 0 bases at V and 4 bases at J, leaving 6 bases unmatched. The CDR3 has 17 amino acids. The CDR3: CASSQDTTSGVYNEQFF. In DNA, the CDR3 is TGTGCCAGCAGCCAAGACACCACTAGCGGGGTATACAATGAGCAGTTCTTC.

This clone was found a few times. The chain couples TRBV4-1 to TRBJ2-7; D is unclear. Trimming removed 2 bases from V and 1 base from J, with 9 bases in between. The germline gives CDR1 MGHRA, CDR2 YSYEKL. The CDR3 runs 14 residues. CDR3: CASSQLISSYEQYF. CDR3 nucleotides: TGCGCCAGCAGCCAATTGATTAGTTCCTACGAGCAGTACTTC.

V gene TRBV28 combines with J gene TRBJ2-7; D is uncertain. Germline V gene sequence: CDR1 MDHEN, CDR2 SYDVKM. V was pared by 4 bases and J by 3 bases, with 19 bases between. The length of the CDR3 is 16 residues. In DNA, the CDR3 is TGTGCCAGCAGTTATATACCGACGGTGGGCTACTACGAGCAGTACTTC. Translated: CASSYIPTVGYYEQYF.

V gene TRBV4-2 combines with J gene TRBJ2-3; 7 positions agree with TRBD1. CDR1 and CDR2 from the germline V gene are LGHNA and YNFKEQ. J lost 10 bases, V lost 0 bases, and 7 bases had no gene match. This CDR3 is 14 amino acids long. CDR3 in amino acids: CASSQEEFRGPQYF. The DNA for the CDR3 is TGTGCCAGCAGCCAAGAGGAGTTTAGGGGGCCGCAGTATTTT.

The chain recombines TRBV7-2 with TRBJ2-1, with D tentatively TRBD2 (5 bases). There are 13 residues in the CDR3. Trimming pared 1 base from V and 6 bases from J, leaving 7 bases between. The V gene's germline CDR1 is SGHTA and CDR2 FQGNSA. CDR3: CASSLGTSNEQFF. CDR3 sequence (DNA): TGTGCCAGCAGCTTAGGAACTAGCAATGAGCAGTTCTTC.

A few counts support this clone. The rearrangement joins TRBV5-5 to TRBJ2-1, with 7 bases that match TRBD2. Trimming cost V 0 bases and J 8 bases; bases outside gene matches: 8. Per germline, CDR1 SGHKS and CDR2 YYEKEE (reference sequence). The CDR3 totals 15 residues. The CDR3 sequence: CASSLEGGSRYEQFF. For the CDR3, the DNA is TGTGCCAGCAGCTTGGAGGGCGGGAGTAGGTATGAGCAGTTCTTC.

This clone was observed a few times. Other DNA sequences in the sample encode the same CDR3. V is TRBV19 and J is TRBJ1-1, with D unresolved. Germline-derived CDR1 and CDR2 are LNHDA and SQIVND (reference sequence). The length of the CDR3 is 13 residues. With 0 bases removed from V and 3 bases from J, the gap between germline ends came to 5 bases. This CDR3 reads CASSIDRDTEAFF. CDR3 DNA: TGTGCCAGTAGTATAGATCGGGACACTGAAGCTTTCTTT.

V and J are TRBV6-4 and TRBJ2-3; weak D call: TRBD2 (5 bases). In germline, CDR1 is MRHNA, CDR2 SNTAGT. The CDR3 sequence is 18 residues long. V was trimmed by 0 bases and J by 2 bases, leaving 18 bases between them. CDR3 sequence reads: CASSDSTSREGDTDTQYF. Here the CDR3 DNA reads TGTGCCAGCAGTGACTCGACCTCACGGGAAGGAGACACAGATACGCAGTATTTT.

J is TRBJ2-6 and V is TRBV2; unclear D gene. CDR1 and CDR2 (germline): SNHLY, FYNNEI. Deletions cut 0 bases from V and 4 bases from J, with 7 bases between. CDR3 length: 15 amino acids. The CDR3 DNA reads TGTGCCAGCAGTGAAGCCAGGTTAGGGGCCAACGTCCTGACTTTC. This translates into CASSEARLGANVLTF.

The rearrangement joins TRBV6-5 to TRBJ2-7, with TRBD2 identical over 9 bases. CDR3 length: 14 amino acids. Unmatched junction bases numbered 6, after V lost 6 bases and J lost 3 bases. Germline CDR1 and CDR2: MNHEY and SVGAGI. CDR3 sequence (DNA): TGTGCCAGCAGCCGAACTAGCGGGTTCTACGAGCAGTACTTC. Protein sequence: CASSRTSGFYEQYF.

This chain joins TRBV7-9 and TRBJ2-5, with no clear D. The germline CDR1 and CDR2 sequences are SEHNR and FQNEAQ (reference sequence). V was cut by 5 bases and J by 7 bases, with 14 bases left in between. This CDR3 region has 13 residues. DNA for the CDR3: TGTGCCAGCAGCCTCGATCCCGCGCGGACCCAGTACTTC. Protein sequence: CASSLDPARTQYF.

The V call is TRBV5-1, the J call TRBJ2-1, with D possibly being TRBD1 (6 bases). The germline V gene has CDR1 SGHRS and CDR2 YFSETQ. V lost 7 bases and J lost 1, with 15 bases in between. This CDR3 has 15 residues. DNA for the CDR3: TGCGCCAGCGCCAGAATCGGGACATCCTACAATGAGCAGTTCTTC. Translating it yields CASARIGTSYNEQFF.

This clone appeared once. The chain joins TRBV5-4 to TRBJ2-7, with 10 positions matching TRBD2. V lost 3 bases to trimming and J lost 7 bases; unmatched junction nucleotides: 7. Germline assignment: CDR1 SGHNT and CDR2 YYREEE (reference sequence). This CDR3 region has 14 residues. CDR3 sequence reads: CASSSLAGVGEQYF. CDR3 DNA sequence: TGTGCCAGCAGCTCGCTAGCGGGAGTAGGGGAGCAGTACTTC. Full variable domain (remainder filled in from reference TRBV5-4 and TRBJ2-7): ETGVTQSPTHLIKTRGQQVTLRCSSQSGHNTVSWYQQALGQGPQFIFQYYREEENGRGNFPPRFSGLQFPNYSSELNVNALELDDSALYLCASSSLAGVGEQYFGPGTRLTVT.

CDR3 DNA: TGTGCCAGCAGCCTTGCCGGGACAAGGGCCGCTAACTATGGCTACACCTTC. Protein: CASSLAGTRAANYGYTF. This sequence joins TRBV3-1 (or the pseudogene TRBV3-2) and TRBJ1-2; D might be TRBD1 (6 bases). This CDR3 has 17 residues. Germline lookup yields CDR1 LGHDT and CDR2 YNNKEL (reference sequence). V lost 4 bases, J lost 0 bases, and 18 bases lay in between.

This rearrangement joins TRBV10-3 to TRBJ1-2, with 8 bases aligning to TRBD1. This CDR3 region has 14 residues. V was pared by 2 bases and J by 7 bases, with 6 bases of the junction left unmatched. Germline CDR1 is ENHRY and CDR2 is SYGVKD. CDR3 sequence reads: CAISEGTGQVGYTF. The CDR3 DNA sequence: TGTGCCATCAGTGAGGGGACAGGTCAAGTTGGCTACACCTTC.

V is TRBV27 and J is TRBJ2-1, with 12 bases fitting TRBD2. The CDR3 is 16 amino acids. With 7 bases clipped from V and 7 bases from J, the junction kept 11 bases outside the gene matches. Germline-derived CDR1 and CDR2 are MNHEY and SMNVEV (reference sequence). The CDR3 bases are TGTGCCAGCACCCTCACCTGGGGGACTAGCGGGAATGAGCAGTTCTTC. Amino acid sequence: CASTLTWGTSGNEQFF.